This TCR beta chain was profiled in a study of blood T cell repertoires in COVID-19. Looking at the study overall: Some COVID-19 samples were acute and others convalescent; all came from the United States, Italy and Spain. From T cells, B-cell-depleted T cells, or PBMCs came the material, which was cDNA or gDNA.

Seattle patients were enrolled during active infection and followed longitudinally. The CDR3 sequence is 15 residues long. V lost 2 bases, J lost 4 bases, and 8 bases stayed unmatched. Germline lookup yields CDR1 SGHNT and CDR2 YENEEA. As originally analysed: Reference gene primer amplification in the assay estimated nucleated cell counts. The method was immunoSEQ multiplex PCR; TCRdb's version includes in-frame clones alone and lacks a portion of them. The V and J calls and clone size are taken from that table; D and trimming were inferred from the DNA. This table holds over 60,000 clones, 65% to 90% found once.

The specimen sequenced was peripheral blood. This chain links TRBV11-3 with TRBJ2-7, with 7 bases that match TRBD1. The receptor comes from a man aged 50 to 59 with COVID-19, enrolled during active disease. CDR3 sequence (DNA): TGTGCCAGCAGCTTACCACCGGGACAGCCTTACGAGCAGTACTTC. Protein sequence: CASSLPPGQPYEQYF.